A selection of T cell receptor beta chains follows, all from one sample in a study of cytomegalovirus exposure and HLA in healthy donors. The table came from immunoSEQ multiplex PCR; TCRdb's copy has only in-frame clones and leaves some out. Altogether 30,000 to 35,000 clones are present, 55% to 80% being singletons, with the ten largest covering around 10%. Sequences were obtained from PBMCs. The receptors here all came from a middle-aged man in good health and CMV-seropositive. Both conserved end residues are part of each CDR3. D genes are given only for firm matches. Clone size is shown for a subset of rows, as once, few, many or a class of expanded clone.

v_call	j_call	clone_size	d_call	cdr3_nt	cdr3_aa
TRBV4-2	TRBJ2-1	-	TRBD2	TGTGCCAGCAGCCAAGGGTCACCAGTAAGGTTAGCGGGGGGGAATGAGCAGTTCTTC	CASSQGSPVRLAGGNEQFF
TRBV5-1	TRBJ2-7	-	TRBD2	TGCGCCAGCAGCCCTGGGCGGGGGTACGAGCAGTACTTC	CASSPGRGYEQYF
TRBV5-4	TRBJ2-3	few	TRBD2	TGTGCCAGCAGCTCGGGCTTAGCGGGAAGGAGCACAGATACGCAGTATTTT	CASSSGLAGRSTDTQYF
TRBV14	TRBJ1-5	few	-	TGTGCCAGCAGCCAAGGGGGCTACAATCAGCCCCAGCATTTT	CASSQGGYNQPQHF
TRBV7-9	TRBJ1-1	-	-	TGTGCCAGCAGCTTAGCGGGGCAGGGTTACGGAGCTTTCTTT	CASSLAGQGYGAFF
TRBV28	TRBJ1-2	-	-	TGTGCCAGCAGCTCCAGACAGGATATGTACTATGGCTACACCTTC	CASSSRQDMYYGYTF
TRBV12-5	TRBJ2-1	-	-	TGTGCTAGTGGTTTGGGGGGGCCCGCCTTGACCGGTAAACAGTTCTTC	CASGLGGPALTGKQFF
TRBV5-1	TRBJ1-2	-	TRBD1	TGCGCCAGCAGCTTGGGGGGACAGAACTATGGCTACACCTTC	CASSLGGQNYGYTF
TRBV6-6	TRBJ1-1	few	TRBD1	TGTGCCAGCAGTTACTTTGGACAGGGGGATCGAGCTTTCTTT	CASSYFGQGDRAFF
TRBV13	TRBJ2-1	-	-	TGTGCCAGCAGCGCCTCTAGCGCCAACAATGAGCAGTTCTTC	CASSASSANNEQFF
TRBV19	TRBJ2-3	few	TRBD2	TGTGCCAGTAGTGAAGGACTAGCGGTGAGCACAGATACGCAGTATTTT	CASSEGLAVSTDTQYF
TRBV9	TRBJ1-1	-	TRBD1	TGTGCCAGCAGCCTAAGGGGGCAGGGTGAAGCTTTCTTT	CASSLRGQGEAFF
TRBV5-5	TRBJ2-5	-	TRBD1	TGTGCCAGCAGCCCGACGGACAGGGGGGAAGAGACCCAGTACTTC	CASSPTDRGEETQYF
TRBV4-1	TRBJ2-7	few	TRBD1	TGCGCCAGCAGTTACCGGGACAGTTACGAGCAGTACTTC	CASSYRDSYEQYF
TRBV6-5	TRBJ2-7	-	TRBD2	TGTGCCAGCAGGTCCGGGACTAGCGGATCCTACGAGCAGTACTTC	CASRSGTSGSYEQYF
TRBV28	TRBJ2-2	-	TRBD1	TGTGCCAGCAGTTTCTACGTACAGGGGGCAGGGTTGACCGGGGAGCTGTTTTTT	CASSFYVQGAGLTGELFF
TRBV6-1	TRBJ2-1	-	-	TGTGCCAGCAGGGCAGGGAATTCCTACAATGAGCAGTTCTTC	CASRAGNSYNEQFF
TRBV7-7	TRBJ1-1	-	-	TGTGCCAGCAGCTTAGGCGCGAACACTGAAGCTTTCTTT	CASSLGANTEAFF
TRBV14	TRBJ1-5	-	-	TGTGCCAGCAGCCAAGAACAGGCTTATAGCAATCAGCCCCAGCATTTT	CASSQEQAYSNQPQHF
TRBV19	TRBJ1-6	few	-	TGTGCCAGTAGTTCCCTCACCCAGGGTAGATCCTATAATTCACCCCTCCACTTT	CASSSLTQGRSYNSPLHF
TRBV13	TRBJ2-3	-	TRBD1	TGTGCCAGCAGCACCCTCGGACAGGGGGCAGATACGCAGTATTTT	CASSTLGQGADTQYF
TRBV19	TRBJ2-5	-	TRBD2	TGTGCCAGTAGTATGACTAGCGGGGGCGATGAGACCCAGTACTTC	CASSMTSGGDETQYF
TRBV18	TRBJ2-7	few	-	TGTGCCAGCTCACGGGACATAGCCTACGAGCAGTACTTC	CASSRDIAYEQYF
TRBV7-3	TRBJ2-7	few	-	TGTGCCAGCAGCTTAGACCACGAGGGAGAGCAGTACTTC	CASSLDHEGEQYF
TRBV5-1	TRBJ2-2	-	-	TGCGCCAGCAGCTTGGCTGCGGGGGCGAACGTCGGGGAGCTGTTTTTT	CASSLAAGANVGELFF
TRBV7-2	TRBJ2-3	-	TRBD2	TGTGCCAGCAGCTTCCCGACTAGCGGGGTCTTCACAGATACGCAGTATTTT	CASSFPTSGVFTDTQYF
TRBV6-5	TRBJ2-1	few	TRBD1	TGTGCCAGCGAACGGGACAGGGGGCGAGGAGAGCAGTTCTTC	CASERDRGRGEQFF
TRBV2	TRBJ2-4	-	-	TGTGCCAGCAGAGGGGAACAGGGAAACATTCAGTACTTC	CASRGEQGNIQYF
TRBV5-1	TRBJ2-7	-	TRBD2	TGCGCCAGCAGCTTGGTTCGGGGCGGGGGTTACGAGCAGTACTTC	CASSLVRGGGYEQYF
TRBV6-5	TRBJ2-7	-	TRBD2	TGTGCCAGCAAGAGGACTAGCGGGGGGGCTTACGAGCAGTACTTC	CASKRTSGGAYEQYF
TRBV11-2	TRBJ1-1	-	-	TGTGCCAGCAGCCTACAGGAGACTGAAGCTTTCTTT	CASSLQETEAFF
TRBV7-6	TRBJ2-7	-	TRBD1	TGTGCCAGCAGCTTAGCGAGGGCAGGGGGCCCTCCCGAGCAGTACTTC	CASSLARAGGPPEQYF
TRBV5-1	TRBJ2-7	-	TRBD1	TGCGCCAGCAGCTTAGGGACAGGTGCCTACGAGCAGTACTTC	CASSLGTGAYEQYF
TRBV7-9	TRBJ1-4	-	-	TGTGCCAGCAGCTCGCCCCAAGGACAGATTAATGAAAAACTGTTTTTT	CASSSPQGQINEKLFF
TRBV7-6	TRBJ1-1	few	-	TGTGCCAGCAGCTCCAGGCGGAACACTGAAGCTTTCTTT	CASSSRRNTEAFF
TRBV28	TRBJ1-6	-	-	TGTGCCAGCACCTTCGGCGGCTCCTATAATTCACCCCTCCACTTT	CASTFGGSYNSPLHF
TRBV6-4	TRBJ2-1	-	TRBD1	TGTGCCAGCAGTGAGGGGACAGGGCTCAATGAGCAGTTCTTC	CASSEGTGLNEQFF
TRBV7-9	TRBJ2-2	once	TRBD2	TGTGCCAGCAGCTTAATACGACTAGCGGGGACCTACACCGGGGAGCTGTTTTTT	CASSLIRLAGTYTGELFF
TRBV9	TRBJ2-7	-	TRBD1	TGTGCCAGCAGTGCCGGGACAGGGATCTACGAGCAGTACTTC	CASSAGTGIYEQYF
TRBV9	TRBJ2-1	-	-	TGTGCCAGCAGCGCGTCCTACAATGAGCAGTTCTTC	CASSASYNEQFF
TRBV5-1	TRBJ2-2	-	-	TGCGCCAGCAGCTGGCCCCAGACATCGAACACCGGGGAGCTGTTTTTT	CASSWPQTSNTGELFF
TRBV5-6	TRBJ1-1	few	-	TGTGCCAGCAGCTTGTGGGGCGGCACTGAAGCTTTCTTT	CASSLWGGTEAFF
TRBV7-6	TRBJ2-5	-	-	TGTGCCAGCAGATCTAACTCGGGGTACGGAGACGAGACCCAGTACTTC	CASRSNSGYGDETQYF
TRBV10-3	TRBJ2-1	-	TRBD2	TGTGCCATCAGTGACAGCGGGAGCGCCTACAATGAGCAGTTCTTC	CAISDSGSAYNEQFF
TRBV2	TRBJ1-4	-	-	TGTGCCAGCACGACTAATGAAAAACTGTTTTTT	CASTTNEKLFF
TRBV12-1	TRBJ2-3	-	-	TGTGCCAGCAGCTTAGGTCTAGCTTGGGCAGATACGCAGTATTTT	CASSLGLAWADTQYF
TRBV5-8	TRBJ2-5	-	TRBD2	TGTGCCAGCAGCCCGGGACTAGCGCTCCGTTTGACCCAAGAGACCCAGTACTTC	CASSPGLALRLTQETQYF
TRBV5-4	TRBJ1-2	-	-	TGTGCCAGCAGCTTCAGGACAGAAAACTATGGCTACACCTTC	CASSFRTENYGYTF
TRBV29-1	TRBJ2-1	-	TRBD2	TGCAGCGTTGATGGGGCTAGCGGGTCCTACAATGAGCAGTTCTTC	CSVDGASGSYNEQFF
TRBV10-1	TRBJ1-1	-	TRBD1	TGCGCCAGCAGTGAGTGGGGGGGGACAGGGGGCATCCTTCGGGAGGCTTTCTTT	CASSEWGGTGGILREAFF
TRBV4-1	TRBJ2-3	-	TRBD2	TGCGCCAGCAGCCAAGGTAGCGGGGGGGTTAGCACAGATACGCAGTATTTT	CASSQGSGGVSTDTQYF
TRBV11-3	TRBJ2-3	-	TRBD1	TGTGCCAGCAGCAACCTCTTTGGGACAGGGGAGGTCACAGATACGCAGTATTTT	CASSNLFGTGEVTDTQYF
TRBV5-6	TRBJ2-3	-	TRBD1	TGTGCCAGCAGCAGTGAACAGGGGGCCCATACGCAGTATTTT	CASSSEQGAHTQYF
TRBV2	TRBJ1-2	once	-	TGTGCCAGCAGTGAATACTTGCTTAAACCCTATGGCTACACCTTC	CASSEYLLKPYGYTF
TRBV27	TRBJ2-7	-	-	TGTGCCAGCAGTTTATCGATCCGCAACGAGCAGTACTTC	CASSLSIRNEQYF
TRBV4-1	TRBJ1-5	-	TRBD1	TGCGCCAGCAGCCAAGAAGGGACAGGGGGCAATCAGCCCCAGCATTTT	CASSQEGTGGNQPQHF
TRBV19	TRBJ2-7	few	-	TGTGCCAGTAGTATCGACGCTCAGGCCTCCTACGAGCAGTACTTC	CASSIDAQASYEQYF
TRBV28	TRBJ2-7	-	-	TGTGCCAGCACGGCGGACCGGGGGCAGTACTTC	CASTADRGQYF
TRBV5-1	TRBJ1-2	-	-	TGCGCCAGCAGCTTAGAGGGAACCGACTATGGCTACACCTTC	CASSLEGTDYGYTF
TRBV19	TRBJ1-5	-	-	TGTGCCAGTAGCGATAGGGGCCTCTATAGCAATCAGCCCCAGCATTTT	CASSDRGLYSNQPQHF